This TCR beta chain was captured by sequencing in a study of T cells in Graves' hyperthyroidism and ophthalmopathy. Overall study context: Peripheral blood collection took place at initial diagnosis, before any treatment. Regarding the study as a whole: Prediction of ophthalmopathy progression came a median roughly 7.1 months pre-onset.

This clonotype was found a few times. What it recognizes is unknown. RNA transcripts gave rise to amplified TCR beta CDR3 regions. Carried out on the TCR CDR3, a first-round RT-PCR used the HTBI primer set. TCRdb independently ran MiXCR on the multiplex PCR reads; one entry per CDR3 protein. There are under 700,000 distinct CDR3 sequences in the sample; 16% occur only once, and 18% lies in the top ten. V was shortened by 2 bases and J by 5 bases, with 7 bases between the two germline ends. The CDR3 runs 13 residues. The germline V gene has CDR1 SGHTA and CDR2 FQGNSA. The sample taken for sequencing was blood. This TCR was sampled from a woman between 18 and 30 years old with Graves' hyperthyroidism. The rearrangement joins TRBV7-2 to TRBJ2-1; no definite D call. CDR3 residues: CASSLSLDNEQFF. The CDR3 DNA follows: TGTGCCAGCAGCTTATCCCTTGACAATGAGCAGTTCTTC.